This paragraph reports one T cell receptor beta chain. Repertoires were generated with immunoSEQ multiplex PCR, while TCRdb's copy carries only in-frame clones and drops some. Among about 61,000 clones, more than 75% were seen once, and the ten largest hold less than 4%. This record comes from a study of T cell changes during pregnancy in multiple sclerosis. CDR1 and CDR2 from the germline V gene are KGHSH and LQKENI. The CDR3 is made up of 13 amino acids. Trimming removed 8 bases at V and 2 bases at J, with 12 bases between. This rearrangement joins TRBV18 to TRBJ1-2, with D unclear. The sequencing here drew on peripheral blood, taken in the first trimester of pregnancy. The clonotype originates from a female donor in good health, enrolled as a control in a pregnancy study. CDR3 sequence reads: CASTSEKNYGYTF. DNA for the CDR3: TGTGCCAGCACTAGTGAGAAGAACTATGGCTACACCTTC.